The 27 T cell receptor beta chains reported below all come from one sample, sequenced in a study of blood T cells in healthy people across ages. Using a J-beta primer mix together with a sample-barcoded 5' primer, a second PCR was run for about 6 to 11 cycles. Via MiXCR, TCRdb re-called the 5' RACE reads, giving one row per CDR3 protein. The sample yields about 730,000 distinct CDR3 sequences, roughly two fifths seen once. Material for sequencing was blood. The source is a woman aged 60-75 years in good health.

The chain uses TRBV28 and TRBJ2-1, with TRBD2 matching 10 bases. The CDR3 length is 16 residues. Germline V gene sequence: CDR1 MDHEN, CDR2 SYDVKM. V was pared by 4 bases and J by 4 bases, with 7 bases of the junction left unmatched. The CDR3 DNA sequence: TGTGCCAGCAGTTCCCTAGCGGGAGAAGAGTACAATGAGCAGTTCTTC. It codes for CASSSLAGEEYNEQFF.

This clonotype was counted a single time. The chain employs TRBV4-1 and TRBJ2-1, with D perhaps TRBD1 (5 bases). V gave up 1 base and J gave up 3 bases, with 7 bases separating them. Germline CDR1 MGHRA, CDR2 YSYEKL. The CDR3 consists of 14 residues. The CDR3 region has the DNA TGCGCCAGCAGCCAAGTAGGGGACTACAATGAGCAGTTCTTC. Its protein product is CASSQVGDYNEQFF.

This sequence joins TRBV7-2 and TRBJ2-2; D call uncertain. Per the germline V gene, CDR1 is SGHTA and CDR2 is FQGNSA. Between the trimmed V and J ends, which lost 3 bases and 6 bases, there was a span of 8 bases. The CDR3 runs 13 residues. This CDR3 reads CASSLGTPGELFF. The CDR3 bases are TGTGCCAGCAGCTTGGGCACACCCGGGGAGCTGTTTTTT.

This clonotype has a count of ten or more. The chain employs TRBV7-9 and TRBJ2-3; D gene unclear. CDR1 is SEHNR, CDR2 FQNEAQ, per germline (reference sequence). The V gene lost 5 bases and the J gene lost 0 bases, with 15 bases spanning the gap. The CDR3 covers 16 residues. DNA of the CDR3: TGTGCCAGCAGCCCCCCCCTCCGGTTAAGCACAGATACGCAGTATTTT. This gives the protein CASSPPLRLSTDTQYF.

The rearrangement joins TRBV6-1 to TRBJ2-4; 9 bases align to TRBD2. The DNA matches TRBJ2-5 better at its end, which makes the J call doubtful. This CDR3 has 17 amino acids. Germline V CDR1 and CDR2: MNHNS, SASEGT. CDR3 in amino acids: CASNHRLAERSSETQYF. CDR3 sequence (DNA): TGTGCCAGCAACCACCGACTAGCGGAACGGAGCTCAGAGACCCAGTACTTC.

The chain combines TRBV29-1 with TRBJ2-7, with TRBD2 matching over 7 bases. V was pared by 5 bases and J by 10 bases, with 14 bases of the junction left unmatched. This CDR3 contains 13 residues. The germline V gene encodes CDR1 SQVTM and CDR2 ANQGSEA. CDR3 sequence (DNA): TGCAGCGTTAGGTATCTGGAGGGAGGGGCTCAGTACTTC. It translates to CSVRYLEGGAQYF.

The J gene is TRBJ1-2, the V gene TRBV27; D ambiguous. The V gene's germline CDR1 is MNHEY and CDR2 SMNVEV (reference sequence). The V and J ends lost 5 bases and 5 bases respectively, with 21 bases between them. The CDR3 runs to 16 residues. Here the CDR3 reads CASSRLSPNLWYGYTF. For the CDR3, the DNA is TGTGCCAGCAGTCGACTATCCCCTAACTTGTGGTATGGCTACACCTTC.

The CDR3 protein is CASSLQGTATEAFF. Written as DNA, the CDR3 is TGTGCCAGCAGTTTACAGGGTACCGCGACTGAAGCTTTCTTT. The chain is built from TRBV12-3 or TRBV12-4 and TRBJ1-1; D perhaps matches TRBD1 (5 bases). The CDR3 extends over 14 amino acids. With 2 bases removed from V and 5 bases from J, the gap between germline ends came to 12 bases.

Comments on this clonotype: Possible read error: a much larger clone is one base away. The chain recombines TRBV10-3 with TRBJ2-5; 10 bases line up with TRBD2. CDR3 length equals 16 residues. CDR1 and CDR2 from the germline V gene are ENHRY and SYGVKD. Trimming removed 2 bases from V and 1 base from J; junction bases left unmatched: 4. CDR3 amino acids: CAISERAGGIQETQYF. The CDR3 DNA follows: TGTGCCATCAGTGAGAGAGCGGGGGGGATCCAAGAGACCCAGTACTTC.

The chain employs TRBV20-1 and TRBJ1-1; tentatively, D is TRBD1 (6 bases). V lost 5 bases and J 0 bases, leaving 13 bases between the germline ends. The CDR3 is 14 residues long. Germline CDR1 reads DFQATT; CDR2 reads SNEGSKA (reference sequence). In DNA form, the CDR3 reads TGCAGTGCTCCTGAGACAGGTATGAACACTGAAGCTTTCTTT. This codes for CSAPETGMNTEAFF.

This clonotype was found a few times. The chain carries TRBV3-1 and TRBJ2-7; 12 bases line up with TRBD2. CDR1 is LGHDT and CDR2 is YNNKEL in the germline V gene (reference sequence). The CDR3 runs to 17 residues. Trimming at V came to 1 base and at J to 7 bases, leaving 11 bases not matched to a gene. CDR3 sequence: CASSQGVLLAGGQEQYF. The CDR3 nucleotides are TGTGCCAGCAGCCAAGGAGTATTGCTAGCGGGGGGGCAGGAGCAGTACTTC.

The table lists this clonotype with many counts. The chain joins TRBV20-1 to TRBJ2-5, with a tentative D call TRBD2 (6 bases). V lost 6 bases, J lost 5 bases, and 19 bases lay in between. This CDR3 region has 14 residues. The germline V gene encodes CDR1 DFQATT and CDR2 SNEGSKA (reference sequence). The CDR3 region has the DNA TGCAGTGCCCTGGAGGGTCTAGCTCACGAGACCCAGTACTTC. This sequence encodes CSALEGLAHETQYF.

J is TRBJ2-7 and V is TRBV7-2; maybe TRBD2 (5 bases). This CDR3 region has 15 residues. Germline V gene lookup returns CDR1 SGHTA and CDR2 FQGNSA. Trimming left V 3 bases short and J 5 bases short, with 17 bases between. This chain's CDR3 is CASSFKEGASDEQYF. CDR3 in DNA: TGTGCCAGCAGCTTCAAAGAGGGAGCGTCCGACGAGCAGTACTTC.

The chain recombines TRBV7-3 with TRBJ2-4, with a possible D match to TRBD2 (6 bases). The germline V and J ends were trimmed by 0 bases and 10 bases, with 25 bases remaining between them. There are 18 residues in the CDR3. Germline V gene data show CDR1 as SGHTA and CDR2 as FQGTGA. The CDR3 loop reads CASSLTGLNGARPRIQYF. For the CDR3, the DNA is TGTGCCAGCAGCTTAACGGGACTCAACGGGGCTAGGCCTCGAATTCAGTACTTC. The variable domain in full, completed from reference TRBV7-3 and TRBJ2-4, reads GAGVSQTPSNKVTEKGKYVELRCDPISGHTALYWYRQSLGQGPEFLIYFQGTGAADDSGLPNDRFFAVRPEGSVSTLKIQRTERGDSAVYLCASSLTGLNGARPRIQYFGAGTRLSVL.

This CDR3 reads CASSLRLAVAPNEQFF. CDR3 bases: TGTGCCAGCAGCTTACGACTAGCAGTGGCTCCCAATGAGCAGTTCTTC. The chain uses TRBV7-6 and TRBJ2-1; 7 bases are a match to TRBD2. This CDR3 is built from 16 residues. V dropped 2 bases and J dropped 6; count of bases not matched to a gene: 10. Looked up from germline, CDR1 is SGHVS and CDR2 is FNYEAQ.

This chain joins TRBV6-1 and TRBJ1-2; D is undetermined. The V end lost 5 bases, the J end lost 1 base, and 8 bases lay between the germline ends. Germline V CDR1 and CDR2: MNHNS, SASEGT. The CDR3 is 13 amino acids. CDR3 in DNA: TGTGCCAGCAGTCGGGAGGTTAACTATGGCTACACCTTC. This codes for CASSREVNYGYTF.

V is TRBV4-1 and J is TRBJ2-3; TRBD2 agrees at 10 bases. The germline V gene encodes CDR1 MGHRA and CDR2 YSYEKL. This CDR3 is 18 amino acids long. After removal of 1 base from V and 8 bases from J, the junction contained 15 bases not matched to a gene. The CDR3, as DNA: TGCGCCAGCAGCCAAGTCACCCCCGAGGAGCGGGAGGGCCCTACGCAGTATTTT. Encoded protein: CASSQVTPEEREGPTQYF.

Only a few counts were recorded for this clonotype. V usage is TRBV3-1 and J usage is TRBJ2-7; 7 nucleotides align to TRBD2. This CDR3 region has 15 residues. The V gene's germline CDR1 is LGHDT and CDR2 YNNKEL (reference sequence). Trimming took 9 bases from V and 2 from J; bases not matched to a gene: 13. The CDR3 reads CASPNRNSGTYEQYF. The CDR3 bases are TGTGCCAGTCCGAATCGGAACAGCGGGACCTACGAGCAGTACTTC.

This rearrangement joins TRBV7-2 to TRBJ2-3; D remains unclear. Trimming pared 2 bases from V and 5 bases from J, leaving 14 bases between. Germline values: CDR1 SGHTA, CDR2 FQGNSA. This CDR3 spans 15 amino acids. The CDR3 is CASSLQASLGDTQYF. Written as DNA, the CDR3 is TGTGCCAGCAGCTTACAGGCTAGTCTGGGAGATACGCAGTATTTT.

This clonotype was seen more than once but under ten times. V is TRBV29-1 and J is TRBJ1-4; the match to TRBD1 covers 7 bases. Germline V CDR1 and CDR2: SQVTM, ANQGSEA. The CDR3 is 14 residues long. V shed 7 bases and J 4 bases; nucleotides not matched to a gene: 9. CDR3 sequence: CSGTTGASNEKLFF. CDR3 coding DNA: TGCAGCGGGACCACAGGGGCGAGTAATGAAAAACTGTTTTTT.

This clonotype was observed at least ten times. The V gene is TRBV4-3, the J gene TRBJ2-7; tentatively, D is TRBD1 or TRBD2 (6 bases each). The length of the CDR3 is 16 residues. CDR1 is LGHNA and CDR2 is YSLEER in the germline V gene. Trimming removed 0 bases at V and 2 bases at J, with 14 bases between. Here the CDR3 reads CASSQDRGGPTYEQYF. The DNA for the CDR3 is TGCGCCAGCAGCCAAGATCGAGGGGGGCCGACCTACGAGCAGTACTTC.

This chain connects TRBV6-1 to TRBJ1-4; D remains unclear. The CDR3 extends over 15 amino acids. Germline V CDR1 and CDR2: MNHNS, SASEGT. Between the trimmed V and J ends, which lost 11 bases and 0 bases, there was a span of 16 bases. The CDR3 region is CACTRRRATNEKLFF. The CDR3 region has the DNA TGTGCCTGCACCAGGCGGAGGGCAACTAATGAAAAACTGTTTTTT.

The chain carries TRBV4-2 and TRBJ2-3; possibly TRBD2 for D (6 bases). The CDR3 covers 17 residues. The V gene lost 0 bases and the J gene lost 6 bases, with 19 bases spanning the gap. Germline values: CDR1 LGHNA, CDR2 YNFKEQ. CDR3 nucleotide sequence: TGTGCCAGCAGCCAAGATGTTCGTGGCGGGGTACGTGATACGCAGTATTTT. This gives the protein CASSQDVRGGVRDTQYF.

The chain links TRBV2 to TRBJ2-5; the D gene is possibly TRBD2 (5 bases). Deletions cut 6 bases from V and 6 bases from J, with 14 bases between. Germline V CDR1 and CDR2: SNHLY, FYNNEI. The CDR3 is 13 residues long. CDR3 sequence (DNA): TGTGCCAGCAGGGAGGACTTAGGGAAGACCCAGTACTTC. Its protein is CASREDLGKTQYF.

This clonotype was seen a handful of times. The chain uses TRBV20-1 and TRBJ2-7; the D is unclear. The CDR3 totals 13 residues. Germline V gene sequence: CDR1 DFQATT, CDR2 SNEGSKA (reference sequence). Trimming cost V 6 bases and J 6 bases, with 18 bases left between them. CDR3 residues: CSAREEPLGEQYF. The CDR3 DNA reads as TGCAGTGCCCGAGAGGAGCCGCTAGGCGAGCAGTACTTC.

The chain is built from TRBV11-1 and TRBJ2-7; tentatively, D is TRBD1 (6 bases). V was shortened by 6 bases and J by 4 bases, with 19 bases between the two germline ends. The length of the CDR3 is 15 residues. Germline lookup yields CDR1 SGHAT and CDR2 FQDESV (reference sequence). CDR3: CASSPRDGTSYEQYF. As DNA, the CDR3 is TGTGCCAGCAGTCCCAGGGATGGGACATCATACGAGCAGTACTTC.

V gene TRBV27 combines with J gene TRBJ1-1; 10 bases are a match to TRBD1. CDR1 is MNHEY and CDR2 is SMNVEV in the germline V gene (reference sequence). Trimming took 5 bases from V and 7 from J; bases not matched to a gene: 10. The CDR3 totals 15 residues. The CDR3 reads CASSPKTGGLHEAFF. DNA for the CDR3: TGTGCCAGCAGTCCCAAGACAGGGGGCCTACATGAAGCTTTCTTT.